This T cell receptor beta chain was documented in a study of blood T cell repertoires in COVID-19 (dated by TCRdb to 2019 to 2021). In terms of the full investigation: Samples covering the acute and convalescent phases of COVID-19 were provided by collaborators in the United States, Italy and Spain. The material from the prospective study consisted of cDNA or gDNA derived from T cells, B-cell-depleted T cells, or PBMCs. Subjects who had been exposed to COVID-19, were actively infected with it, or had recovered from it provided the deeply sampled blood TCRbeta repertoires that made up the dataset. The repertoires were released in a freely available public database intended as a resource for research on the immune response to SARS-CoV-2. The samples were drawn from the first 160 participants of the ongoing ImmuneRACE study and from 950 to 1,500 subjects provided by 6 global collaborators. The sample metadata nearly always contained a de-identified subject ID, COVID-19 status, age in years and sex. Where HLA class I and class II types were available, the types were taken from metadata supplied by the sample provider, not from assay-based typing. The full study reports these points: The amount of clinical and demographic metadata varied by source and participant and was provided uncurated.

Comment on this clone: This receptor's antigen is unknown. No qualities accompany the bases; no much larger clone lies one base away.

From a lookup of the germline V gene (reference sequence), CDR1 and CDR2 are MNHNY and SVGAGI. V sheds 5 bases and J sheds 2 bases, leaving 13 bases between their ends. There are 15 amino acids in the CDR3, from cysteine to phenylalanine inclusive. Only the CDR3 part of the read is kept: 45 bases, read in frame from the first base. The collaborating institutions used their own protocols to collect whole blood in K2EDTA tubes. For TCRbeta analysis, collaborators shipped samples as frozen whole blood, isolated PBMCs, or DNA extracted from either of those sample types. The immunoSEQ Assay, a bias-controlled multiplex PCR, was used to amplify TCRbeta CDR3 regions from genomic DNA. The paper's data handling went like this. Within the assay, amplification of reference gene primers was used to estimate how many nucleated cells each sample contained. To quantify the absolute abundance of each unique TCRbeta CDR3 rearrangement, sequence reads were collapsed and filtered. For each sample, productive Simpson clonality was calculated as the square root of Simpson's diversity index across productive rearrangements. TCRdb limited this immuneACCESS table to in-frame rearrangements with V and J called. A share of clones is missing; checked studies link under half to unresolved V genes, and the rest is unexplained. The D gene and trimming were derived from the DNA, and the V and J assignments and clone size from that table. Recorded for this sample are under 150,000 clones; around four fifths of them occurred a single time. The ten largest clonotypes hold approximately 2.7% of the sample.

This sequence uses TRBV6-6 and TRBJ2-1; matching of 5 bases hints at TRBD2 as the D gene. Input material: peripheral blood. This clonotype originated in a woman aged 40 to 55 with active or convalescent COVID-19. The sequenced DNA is TGTGCCAGCAGTAGCGGATTAACTGCCTACAATGAGCAGTTCTTC. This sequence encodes CASSSGLTAYNEQFF.